This entry features one TCR beta chain sequence. The repertoire was sequenced with immunoSEQ multiplex PCR; TCRdb's copy has only in-frame clones and lacks some. The sample shows about 160,000 clones, under 96% of them seen only once. The data were obtained in a study of control samples from healthy donors and cancer patients. The V and J ends lost 6 bases and 4 bases, in that order; junction bases with no gene match: 4. The CDR3 totals 13 residues. Germline values: CDR1 SNHLY, CDR2 FYNNEI. The source is a woman aged 25 to 39 in good health. The chain recombines TRBV2 with TRBJ2-5, with 8 positions matching TRBD1. Sequencing was done on a sample of blood. This chain's CDR3 is CASSPGQAETQYF. The CDR3 DNA reads TGTGCCAGCAGCCCGGGACAGGCAGAGACCCAGTACTTC.